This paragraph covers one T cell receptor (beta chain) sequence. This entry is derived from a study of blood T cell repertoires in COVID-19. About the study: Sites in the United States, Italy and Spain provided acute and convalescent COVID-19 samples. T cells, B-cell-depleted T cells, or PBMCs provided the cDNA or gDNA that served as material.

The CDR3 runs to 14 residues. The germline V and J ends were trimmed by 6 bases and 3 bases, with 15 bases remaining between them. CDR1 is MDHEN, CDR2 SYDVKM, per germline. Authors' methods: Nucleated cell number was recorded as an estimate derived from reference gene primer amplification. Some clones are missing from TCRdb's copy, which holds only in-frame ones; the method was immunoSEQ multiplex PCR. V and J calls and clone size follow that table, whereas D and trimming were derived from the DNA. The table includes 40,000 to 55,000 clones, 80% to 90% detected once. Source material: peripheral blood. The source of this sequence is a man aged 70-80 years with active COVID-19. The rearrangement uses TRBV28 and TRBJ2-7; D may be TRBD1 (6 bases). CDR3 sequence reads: CASSPSGEDYEQYF. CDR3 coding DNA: TGTGCCAGCAGCCCCTCAGGGGAAGACTACGAGCAGTACTTC.